This T cell receptor (beta chain) was captured in a study of PD-1 blockade in mismatch repair-deficient tumors. Looking at the study overall: Enrolled about 2012-2017, patients had progressing, pretreated mismatch repair-deficient cancers of around twelve types. Study-level results: Tumor-resident clones, often absent from pretreatment blood, expanded after pembrolizumab and then contracted.

On this clone: Its antigen is not identified.

Unmatched junction bases numbered 5, after V lost 4 bases and J lost 2 bases. The CDR3 spans 16 residues. Germline V lookup: CDR1 KGHSH, CDR2 LQKENI. Mismatch repair deficiency was confirmed in all patients, by PCR or immunohistochemistry. Three pembrolizumab responders had their TCRs sequenced. Clones were sequenced by immunoSEQ multiplex PCR, and TCRdb holds only the in-frame ones, with some missing. The repertoire includes roughly 15,000 clones, more than 65% of them detected once, and around 1.8% sits in the top ten. This chain connects TRBV18 to TRBJ2-3; 11 positions agree with TRBD2. The starting material was PBMCs, obtained approximately 15 weeks after starting pembrolizumab. This TCR was recovered from an adult with mismatch repair-deficient cancer. The CDR3 loop reads CASSQTSGTTTDTQYF. The CDR3 DNA follows: TGTGCCAGCTCACAGACTAGCGGGACGACCACAGATACGCAGTATTTT.